The next 21 T cell receptor beta chains were all read from a single sample in a study of T cells after somatic rescue of genetic block. Measured with immunoSEQ multiplex PCR; TCRdb has only the in-frame clones, and not every one. The sample records 14,000 to 15,000 clones, approximately 76% being singletons. The sample was peripheral blood mononuclear cells (PBMCs). The receptors originated from a boy aged 5-17 years.

This clone has just a few counts. The V gene is TRBV5-4, the J gene TRBJ1-2; D call uncertain. This CDR3 comprises 13 residues. Germline-derived CDR1 and CDR2 are SGHNT and YYREEE (reference sequence). V was trimmed by 4 bases and J by 1 base, leaving 8 bases between them. Here the CDR3 DNA reads TGTGCCAGCAGCAAGGGCATTAACTATGGCTACACCTTC. Its translation is CASSKGINYGYTF.

The chain carries TRBV7-3 and TRBJ1-4; no reliable D call. This CDR3 comprises 14 residues. Between the trimmed V and J ends, which lost 2 bases and 3 bases, there was a span of 7 bases. Germline V gene sequence: CDR1 SGHTA, CDR2 FQGTGA. The CDR3 bases are TGTGCCAGCAGCTTATTAGGGCCTAATGAAAAACTGTTTTTT. As protein: CASSLLGPNEKLFF.

The chain links TRBV6-1 to TRBJ1-6; D gene ambiguous. The germline gives CDR1 MNHNS, CDR2 SASEGT. This CDR3 is 15 amino acids long. Between the trimmed V and J ends, which lost 8 bases and 3 bases, there was a span of 14 bases. In DNA form, the CDR3 reads TGTGCCAGCTTCCGCGGGCCTTTCTATAATTCACCCCTCCACTTT. Translation: CASFRGPFYNSPLHF.

This chain's CDR3 is CASSQQGREVPLHF. CDR3 DNA sequence: TGTGCCAGCTCACAACAGGGGAGAGAGGTGCCCCTCCACTTT. V is TRBV18 and J is TRBJ1-6; 7 bases align to TRBD1. After removal of 4 bases from V and 13 bases from J, the junction contained 10 bases not matched to a gene. Germline V lookup: CDR1 KGHSH, CDR2 LQKENI. CDR3 size: 14 residues.

This clone was seen a handful of times. This chain connects TRBV6-5 to TRBJ2-5, with 7 bases matching TRBD1. Unmatched junction bases numbered 10, after V lost 5 bases and J lost 4 bases. The CDR3 length is 15 residues. Germline V gives CDR1 MNHEY, CDR2 SVGAGI. Written as DNA, the CDR3 is TGTGCCAGCAGTCCGCTTACAGGGGTAGTAGAGACCCAGTACTTC. Amino acids: CASSPLTGVVETQYF.

The gene calls are TRBV5-1 and TRBJ1-2; 9 nucleotides align to TRBD1. Germline CDR1 SGHRS, CDR2 YFSETQ. The CDR3 has 14 amino acids. V dropped 4 bases and J dropped 4; count of bases not matched to a gene: 5. The DNA for the CDR3 is TGCGCCAGCAGCCCACAGGGGGCGAGCTATGGCTACACCTTC. It translates to CASSPQGASYGYTF.

The genes are TRBV28 and TRBJ1-5; D is perhaps TRBD1 (6 bases). The V and J ends lost 3 bases and 0 bases respectively, with 18 bases between them. The CDR3 is 18 residues long. Germline V gene sequence: CDR1 MDHEN, CDR2 SYDVKM. The CDR3 nucleotides are TGTGCCAGCAGTTTCGGGGGGCGCGGAATATATAGCAATCAGCCCCAGCATTTT. Residues: CASSFGGRGIYSNQPQHF. Full variable domain (remainder filled in from reference TRBV28 and TRBJ1-5): DVKVTQSSRYLVKRTGEKVFLECVQDMDHENMFWYRQDPGLGLRLIYFSYDVKMKEKGDIPEGYSVSREKKERFSLILESASTNQTSMYLCASSFGGRGIYSNQPQHFGDGTRLSIL.

The chain carries TRBV7-3 and TRBJ2-1; D call uncertain. V was trimmed by 0 bases and J by 6 bases, leaving 6 bases between them. The CDR3 consists of 13 residues. From germline, CDR1 is SGHTA and CDR2 FQGTGA. The CDR3 DNA sequence: TGTGCCAGCAGCTTAACCGTCGTCAATGAGCAGTTCTTC. Amino acid sequence: CASSLTVVNEQFF.

The chain has TRBV6-1 and TRBJ1-3; D is unclear. This CDR3 region has 14 residues. The ends were cut back, 4 bases at V and 0 bases at J, with 7 bases in the middle. Germline V gene sequence: CDR1 MNHNS, CDR2 SASEGT. The CDR3 loop is CASSGHLSGNTIYF. Written as DNA, the CDR3 is TGTGCCAGCAGTGGACATCTCTCTGGAAACACCATATATTTT.

This clone is categorized as medium-sized. This CDR3 is CASSLAGHMYEQYF. CDR3 DNA: TGTGCCAGCAGCTTAGCGGGACATATGTACGAGCAGTACTTC. V gene TRBV7-6 combines with J gene TRBJ2-7; tentative D call: TRBD1 (6 bases). Germline V gives CDR1 SGHVS, CDR2 FNYEAQ. CDR3 length: 14 residues. V lost 0 bases, J lost 4 bases, and 10 bases lay in between.

This clone is a singleton in its sample. The chain combines TRBV6-5 with TRBJ2-2; D gene unclear. CDR1 MNHEY and CDR2 SVGAGI come from the germline V gene. Trimming took 0 bases from V and 4 from J, leaving 12 bases between them. The CDR3 runs 16 residues. This CDR3 reads CASSYSSGSGTGELFF. DNA for the CDR3: TGTGCCAGCAGTTACTCCTCAGGTTCTGGCACCGGGGAGCTGTTTTTT.

The V and J genes are TRBV2 and TRBJ2-1, with 7 positions matching TRBD2. The germline V gene has CDR1 SNHLY and CDR2 FYNNEI. CDR3 length equals 16 residues. The trim removed 3 bases at V and 2 bases at J, leaving 7 bases unmatched. CDR3 sequence (DNA): TGTGCCAGCAGTGAGGGGTCTAGCGGTCCCTACAATGAGCAGTTCTTC. Translation: CASSEGSSGPYNEQFF.

CDR3 in DNA: TGTGCCTGGAGTAACGTCCAATCTTATGGCTACACCTTC. Translated, it gives CAWSNVQSYGYTF. The chain joins TRBV30 to TRBJ1-2; no clear D. The CDR3 loop spans 13 amino acids. Germline-derived CDR1 and CDR2 are GTSNPN and SVGIG (reference sequence). V lost 2 bases and J lost 5, with 12 bases in between.

This clone was picked up a small number of times. Here the CDR3 reads CASSPQGTTNEKLFF. The CDR3 DNA reads TGTGCCAGCAGCCCTCAGGGGACAACTAATGAAAAACTGTTTTTT. The V gene is TRBV7-9, the J gene TRBJ1-4; weak D call: TRBD1 (6 bases). Germline CDR1 SEHNR, CDR2 FQNEAQ (reference sequence). Trimming left V 5 bases short and J 0 bases short, with 10 bases between. CDR3 length: 15 amino acids.

This chain joins TRBV7-2 and TRBJ2-5; a weak D match, TRBD2 (6 bases). The J call may be faulty, since TRBJ2-7 better matches the DNA end. Per the germline V gene, CDR1 is SGHTA and CDR2 is FQGNSA. CDR3 length: 16 residues. The CDR3 sequence: CASSLVGGSEGYEQYF. CDR3 nucleotides: TGTGCCAGCAGCTTAGTTGGAGGGTCAGAGGGCTACGAGCAGTACTTC.

The chain carries TRBV6-6 and TRBJ1-2; no definite D call. The CDR3 is made up of 14 amino acids. Trimming removed 2 bases at V and 3 bases at J, with 10 bases between. Germline CDR1 MNHNY, CDR2 SVGAGI (reference sequence). CDR3 coding DNA: TGTGCCAGCAGTTACAGGAGGCGGGACTATGGCTACACCTTC. Residues: CASSYRRRDYGYTF.

This chain links TRBV5-8 with TRBJ2-1; 15 bases fit TRBD2. The CDR3 totals 18 residues. CDR1 and CDR2 from the germline V gene are SGHTS and YDEGEE. Trimming took 4 bases from V and 0 from J; bases not matched to a gene: 5. The CDR3 DNA reads TGTGCCAGCAGCAAGGGACTAGCGGGGGGCCGCTCCTACAATGAGCAGTTCTTC. Encoded protein: CASSKGLAGGRSYNEQFF.

The CDR3 is CASSIGATGLYGYTF. CDR3 DNA: TGTGCCAGTAGTATCGGAGCGACAGGGCTCTATGGCTACACCTTC. The chain is built from TRBV19 and TRBJ1-2; 7 nucleotides match TRBD1. Trimming took 3 bases from V and 4 from J; bases not matched to a gene: 8. Germline loops: CDR1 LNHDA, CDR2 SQIVND (reference sequence). The CDR3 length is 15 residues.

In its sample, this clone ranks as large. This rearrangement joins TRBV5-8 to TRBJ1-5; TRBD1 matches 8 bases. Germline V gives CDR1 SGHTS, CDR2 YDEGEE. The CDR3 contains 13 residues. V lost 5 bases and J lost 4; bases outside the gene matches: 2. The CDR3 here is CASSWTGNQPQHF. CDR3 DNA sequence: TGTGCCAGCAGTTGGACAGGGAATCAGCCCCAGCATTTT.

This clone appeared a single time. V gene TRBV28 combines with J gene TRBJ1-4; D uncertain. CDR1 and CDR2 from the germline V gene are MDHEN and SYDVKM. V lost 7 bases and J lost 4, with 10 bases in between. The CDR3 contains 13 residues. CDR3 nucleotide sequence: TGTGCCAGCACGGACGGGGTTAATGAAAAACTGTTTTTT. As protein: CASTDGVNEKLFF.

This clone was detected a few times. The chain uses TRBV6-6 and TRBJ1-5; 10 bases are a match to TRBD1. CDR1 and CDR2 from the germline V gene are MNHNY and SVGAGI (reference sequence). After removal of 2 bases from V and 1 base from J, the junction contained 2 bases not matched to a gene. CDR3 length: 16 amino acids. CDR3 sequence (DNA): TGTGCCAGCAGTTACCCGGACAGGGGGAGCAATCAGCCCCAGCATTTT. Amino acid sequence: CASSYPDRGSNQPQHF.